Sequencing of this T cell receptor beta chain was carried out in a study of T cells in Graves' hyperthyroidism and ophthalmopathy. Study summary: Peripheral blood was secured at the point of initial diagnosis, before any treatment. General study results and limits: Expanded thyroid clonotypes (above 0.001) were mostly also found in blood.

The V end lost 7 bases, the J end lost 2 bases, and 20 bases lay between the germline ends. The CDR3 extends over 16 amino acids. Germline loops: CDR1 LNHDA, CDR2 SQIVND (reference sequence). This clonotype was counted many times. Its antigen remains unknown. Amplified regions were TCR beta CDR3 sequences from RNA transcripts. HTBI primers were used for first-round RT-PCR of the TCR CDR3. TCRdb itself ran the multiplex PCR reads through MiXCR, one entry per CDR3 protein. The sample shows 700,000 or so distinct CDR3 sequences, around 15% of them seen only once. The chain is built from TRBV19 and TRBJ1-2, with a tentative D call TRBD1 (5 bases). This clonotype originated in a woman in her forties or fifties with Graves' ophthalmopathy. Sequencing was performed on blood. The CDR3: CASKTLQGIGNYGYTF. CDR3 DNA: TGTGCCAGTAAGACCCTCCAGGGTATCGGAAACTATGGCTACACCTTC.